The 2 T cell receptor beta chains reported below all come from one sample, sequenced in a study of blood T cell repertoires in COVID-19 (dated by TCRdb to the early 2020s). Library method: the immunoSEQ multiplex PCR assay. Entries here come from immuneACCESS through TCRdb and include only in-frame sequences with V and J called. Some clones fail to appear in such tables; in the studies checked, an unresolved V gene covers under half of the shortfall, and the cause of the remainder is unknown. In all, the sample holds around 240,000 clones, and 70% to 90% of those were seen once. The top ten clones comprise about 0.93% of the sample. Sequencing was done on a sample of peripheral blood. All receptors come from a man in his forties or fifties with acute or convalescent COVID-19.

CDR3 region: CASTERGYEKLFF. The CDR3 coding sequence is TGTGCCAGTACTGAGAGGGGGTATGAAAAACTGTTTTTT. The chain employs TRBV19 and TRBJ1-4, with D maybe TRBD1 (6 bases). This CDR3 comprises 13 residues. Germline V gene data show CDR1 as LNHDA and CDR2 as SQIVND (reference sequence). The V and J ends lost 7 bases and 6 bases respectively, with 12 bases between them.

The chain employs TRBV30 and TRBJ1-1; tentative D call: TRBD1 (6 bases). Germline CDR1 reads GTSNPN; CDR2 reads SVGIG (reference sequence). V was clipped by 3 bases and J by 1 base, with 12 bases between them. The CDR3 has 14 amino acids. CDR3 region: CAWRLGQKNTEAFF. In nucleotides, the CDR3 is TGTGCCTGGAGGCTGGGACAAAAGAACACTGAAGCTTTCTTT. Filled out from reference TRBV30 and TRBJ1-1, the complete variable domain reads SQTIHQWPATLVQPVGSPLSLECTVEGTSNPNLYWYRQAAGRGLQLLFYSVGIGQISSEVPQNLSASRPQDRQFILSSKKLLLSDSGFYLCAWRLGQKNTEAFFGQGTRLTVV.